This T cell receptor (beta chain) was recovered during a study of CD8+CD57+ T cells in acquired aplastic anemia. Whole-study findings and limits: Shared by patients and controls, approximately 28 CD8+ CDR3s were abundant in patients.

Genomic DNA, the template, was used for profiling of the TCR beta VDJ and CDR3. TCRdb reanalysed the reads using MiXCR and keeps one entry per CDR3 protein. The data contain approximately 200,000 distinct CDR3 sequences, over 60% of them seen just once; the ten biggest clones take up 40% to 55%. J lost 7 bases, V lost 5 bases, and 13 bases had no gene match. Germline CDR1 is SGHVS and CDR2 is FQNEAQ. CDR3 length: 15 amino acids. This clonotype was observed a few times. The antigen remains unidentified. This chain joins TRBV7-8 and TRBJ2-5; 7 bases line up with TRBD2. Sequenced material: sorted CD4+, CD8+, or CD8+CD57+ T cells (not recorded which) from PBMCs. This clonotype was obtained from a human donor with severe aplastic anemia or a healthy control (not recorded which). CDR3 coding DNA: TGTGCCAGCAGCGTGGAGCGGGGCCACGGGGGGACCCAGTACTTC. Protein sequence: CASSVERGHGGTQYF. The full variable domain, rest sourced from reference TRBV7-8 and TRBJ2-5, is GAGVSQSPRYKVAKRGQDVALRCDPISGHVSLFWYQQALGQGPEFLTYFQNEAQLDKSGLPSDRFFAERPEGSVSTLKIQRTQQEDSAVYLCASSVERGHGGTQYFGPGTRLLVL.